The 5 T cell receptor beta chains below come from one sample, sequenced in a study of human thymus T cells. Clones were read by immunoSEQ multiplex PCR, and TCRdb kept only the in-frame ones, dropping some. The sample includes more than 45,000 clones, around 94% of them seen just once. Sequenced input: blood. These receptors came from a boy younger than two with a congenital heart defect but otherwise immunologically healthy.

This chain links TRBV5-1 with TRBJ2-7, with no clear D. CDR1 SGHRS and CDR2 YFSETQ come from the germline V gene. The V gene lost 5 bases and the J gene lost 1 base, with 7 bases spanning the gap. The CDR3 sequence is 12 residues long. CDR3 in amino acids: CASRSESYEQYF. CDR3 in DNA: TGCGCCAGCAGATCAGAGTCCTACGAGCAGTACTTC.

V is TRBV7-8 and J is TRBJ2-7; 11 bases agree with TRBD2. CDR1 is SGHVS, CDR2 FQNEAQ, per germline. The V gene end was trimmed by 5 bases and the J gene end by 4 bases; junction bases not matched to a gene: 13. The CDR3 runs to 17 residues. CDR3 protein: CASSLHLGLAERYEQYF. The CDR3 nucleotides read TGTGCCAGCAGCCTACACCTGGGACTAGCGGAGAGGTACGAGCAGTACTTC.

The chain is built from TRBV4-1 and TRBJ2-7; tentative D call: TRBD2 (6 bases). Trimming stripped 4 bases from V and 3 bases from J, with 19 bases between. The CDR3 covers 16 residues. Germline V lookup: CDR1 MGHRA, CDR2 YSYEKL. The CDR3 nucleotides read TGCGCCAGCAGCCCAGTGATTGGGGGGAACCTCTACGAGCAGTACTTC. Amino acid sequence: CASSPVIGGNLYEQYF.

This chain links TRBV5-1 with TRBJ2-5; 8 positions match TRBD2. Trimming removed 2 bases from V and 5 bases from J; junction bases left unmatched: 2. Germline assignment: CDR1 SGHRS and CDR2 YFSETQ. The CDR3 loop spans 13 amino acids. The CDR3 coding sequence is TGCGCCAGCAGCTTTAGCGGGGAGGAGACCCAGTACTTC. Translated: CASSFSGEETQYF. The complete variable domain, with remaining parts taken from reference TRBV5-1 and TRBJ2-5, reads KAGVTQTPRYLIKTRGQQVTLSCSPISGHRSVSWYQQTPGQGLQFLFEYFSETQRNKGNFPGRFSGRQFSNSRSEMNVSTLELGDSALYLCASSFSGEETQYFGPGTRLLVL.

V gene TRBV27 combines with J gene TRBJ2-1, with 9 bases identical to TRBD1. Trimming took 5 bases from V and 7 from J; bases not matched to a gene: 6. The CDR3 is made up of 14 amino acids. Germline V gives CDR1 MNHEY, CDR2 SMNVEV (reference sequence). CDR3 residues: CASSRDREANEQFF. Here the CDR3 DNA reads TGTGCCAGCAGTCGGGACAGGGAAGCGAATGAGCAGTTCTTC.